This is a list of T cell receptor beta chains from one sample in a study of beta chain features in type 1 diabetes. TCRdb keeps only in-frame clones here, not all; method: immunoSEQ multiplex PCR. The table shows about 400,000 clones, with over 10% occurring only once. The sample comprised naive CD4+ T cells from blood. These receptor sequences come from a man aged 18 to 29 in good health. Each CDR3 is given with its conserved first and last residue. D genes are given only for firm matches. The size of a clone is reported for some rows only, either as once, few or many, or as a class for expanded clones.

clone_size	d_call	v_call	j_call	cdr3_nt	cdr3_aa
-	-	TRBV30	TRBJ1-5	TGTGCATTTGGGCAAGATAGCAATCAGCCCCAGCATTTT	CAFGQDSNQPQHF
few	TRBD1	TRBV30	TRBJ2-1	TGTGCCTGGAACCGGGCGCGCAGGGGGCAGAGTGAGCAGTTCTTC	CAWNRARRGQSEQFF
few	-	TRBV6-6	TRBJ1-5	TGTGCCAGCAGTTACTCTCTCGGGACATTGGTCCAGCCCCAGCATTTT	CASSYSLGTLVQPQHF
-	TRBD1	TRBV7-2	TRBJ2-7	TGTGCCAGCAGCTGGACAGGGTTGGATGGAGAGCAGTACTTC	CASSWTGLDGEQYF
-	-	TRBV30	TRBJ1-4	TGTGCCTTAAGGACAGTCGGGGATGAAAAACTGTTTTTT	CALRTVGDEKLFF
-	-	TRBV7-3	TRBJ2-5	TGTGCCAGCAGCTTAATGGCGGGATACCAAGAGACCCAGTACTTC	CASSLMAGYQETQYF
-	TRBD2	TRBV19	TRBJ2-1	TGTGCCAGTAAAGGACTAGCGGGGGTTCTTGAGCAGTTCTTC	CASKGLAGVLEQFF
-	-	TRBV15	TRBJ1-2	TGTGCCACCAGCAGAGAAGAGAACTATGGCTACACCTTC	CATSREENYGYTF
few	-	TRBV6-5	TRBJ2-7	TGTGCCAGCAGTTACTCGAGATTTTACTCGCAGTACTTC	CASSYSRFYSQYF
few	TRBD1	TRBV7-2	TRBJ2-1	TGTGCCAGCAGCTTGAGGGGGCAATCCTACAATGAGCAGTTCTTC	CASSLRGQSYNEQFF
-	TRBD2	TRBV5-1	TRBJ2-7	TGCGCCAGCAGCTTGGGGACTAGCGGACTCTACGAGCAGTACTTC	CASSLGTSGLYEQYF
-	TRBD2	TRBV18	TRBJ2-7	TGTGCCAGCTCACCTAGCGGGGGCCTCTACGAGCAGTACTTC	CASSPSGGLYEQYF
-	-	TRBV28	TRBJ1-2	TGTGCCAGCAGCCTAAACAGGGAACCCATGGGCTACACCTTC	CASSLNREPMGYTF
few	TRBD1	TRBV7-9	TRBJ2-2	TGTGCCAGCAGCTCTCAACTCAGGGGGCTGAGCACCGGGGAGCTGTTTTTT	CASSSQLRGLSTGELFF
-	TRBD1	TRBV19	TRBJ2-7	TGTGCCAGTAGTGCGCCCGCCTCCGGGACAGCCTCCTACGAGCAGTACTTC	CASSAPASGTASYEQYF
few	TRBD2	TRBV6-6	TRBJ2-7	TGTGCCAGCAGTCCCGGCGGGGGTGAGCAGTACTTC	CASSPGGGEQYF
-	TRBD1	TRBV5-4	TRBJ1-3	TGTGCCAGCAGCTTGGCAGGGGGGCCTGGAAACACCATATATTTT	CASSLAGGPGNTIYF
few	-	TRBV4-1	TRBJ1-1	TGCGCCAGCAGCCAAGATCCAGGGACTGAAGCTTTCTTT	CASSQDPGTEAFF
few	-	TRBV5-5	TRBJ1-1	TGTGCCAGCAGCGCAACCGCGGGACGGCCGGACACTGAAGCTTTCTTT	CASSATAGRPDTEAFF
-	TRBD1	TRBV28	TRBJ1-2	TGTGCCGGGGGGACAGGGGGCAACTATGGCTACACCTTC	CAGGTGGNYGYTF
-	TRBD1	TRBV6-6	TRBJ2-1	TGTGCCAGCAGTCCCGCCGGGACAGGGGATAATGAGCAGTTCTTC	CASSPAGTGDNEQFF
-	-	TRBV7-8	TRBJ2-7	TGTGCCAGCAGCCCATTCAGGACAGTCTACGAGCAGTACTTC	CASSPFRTVYEQYF